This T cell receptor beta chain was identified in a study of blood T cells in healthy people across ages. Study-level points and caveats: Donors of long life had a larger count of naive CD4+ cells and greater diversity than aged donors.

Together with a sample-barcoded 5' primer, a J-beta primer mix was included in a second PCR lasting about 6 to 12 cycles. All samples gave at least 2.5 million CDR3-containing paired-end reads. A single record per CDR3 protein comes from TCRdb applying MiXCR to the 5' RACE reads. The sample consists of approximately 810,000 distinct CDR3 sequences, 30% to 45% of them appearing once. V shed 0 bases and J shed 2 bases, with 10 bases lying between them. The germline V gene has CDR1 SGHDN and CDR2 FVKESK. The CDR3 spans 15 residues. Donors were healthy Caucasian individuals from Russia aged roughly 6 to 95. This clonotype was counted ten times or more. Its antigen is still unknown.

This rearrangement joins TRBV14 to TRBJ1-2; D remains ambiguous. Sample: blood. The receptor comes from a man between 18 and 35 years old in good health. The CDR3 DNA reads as TGTGCCAGCAGCCAAGATCTTGTGGGAAACTATGGCTACACCTTC. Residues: CASSQDLVGNYGYTF.